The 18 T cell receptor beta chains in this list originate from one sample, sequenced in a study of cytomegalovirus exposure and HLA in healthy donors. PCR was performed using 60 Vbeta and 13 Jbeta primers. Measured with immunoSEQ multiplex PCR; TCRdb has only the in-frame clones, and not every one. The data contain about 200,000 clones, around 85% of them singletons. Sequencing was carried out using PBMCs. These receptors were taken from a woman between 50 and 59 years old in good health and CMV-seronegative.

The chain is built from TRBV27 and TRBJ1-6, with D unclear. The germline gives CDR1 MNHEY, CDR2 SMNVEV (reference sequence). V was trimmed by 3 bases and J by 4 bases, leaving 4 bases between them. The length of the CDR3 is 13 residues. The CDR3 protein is CASSFSYNSPLHF. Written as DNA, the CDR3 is TGTGCCAGCAGTTTCTCGTATAATTCACCCCTCCACTTT.

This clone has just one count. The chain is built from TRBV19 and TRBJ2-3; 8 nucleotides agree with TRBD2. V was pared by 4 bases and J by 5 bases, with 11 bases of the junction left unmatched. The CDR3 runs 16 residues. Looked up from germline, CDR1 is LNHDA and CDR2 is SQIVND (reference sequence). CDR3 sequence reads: CASSRSGSGFRDTQYF. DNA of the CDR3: TGTGCCAGTAGTAGGAGCGGGAGTGGTTTCAGAGATACGCAGTATTTT.

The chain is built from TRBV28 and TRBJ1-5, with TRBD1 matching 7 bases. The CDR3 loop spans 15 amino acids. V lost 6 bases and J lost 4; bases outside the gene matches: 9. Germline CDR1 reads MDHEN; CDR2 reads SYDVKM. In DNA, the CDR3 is TGTGCCAGCAGGGAGGGGGCGGTCCAGAATCAGCCCCAGCATTTT. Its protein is CASREGAVQNQPQHF.

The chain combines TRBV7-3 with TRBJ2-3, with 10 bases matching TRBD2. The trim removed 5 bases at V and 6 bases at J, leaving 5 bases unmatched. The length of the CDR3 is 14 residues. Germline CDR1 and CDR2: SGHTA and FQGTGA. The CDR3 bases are TGTGCCAGCAGCCCAGCGGGAGGGCCTGATACGCAGTATTTT. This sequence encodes CASSPAGGPDTQYF.

CDR3 loop: CASSFLSGRVPEAFF. DNA of the CDR3: TGTGCCAGCAGCTTTTTATCAGGGAGGGTCCCTGAAGCTTTCTTT. The chain links TRBV5-8 to TRBJ1-1, with D maybe TRBD1 (5 bases). The V gene lost 2 bases and the J gene lost 6 bases, with 17 bases spanning the gap. Germline loops: CDR1 SGHTS, CDR2 YDEGEE. The CDR3 loop spans 15 amino acids.

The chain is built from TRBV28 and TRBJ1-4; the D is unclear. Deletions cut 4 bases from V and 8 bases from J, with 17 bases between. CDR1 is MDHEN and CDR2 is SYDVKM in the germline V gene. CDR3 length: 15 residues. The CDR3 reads CASSSLEPGNEKLFF. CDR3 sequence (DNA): TGTGCCAGCAGTTCCTTGGAGCCGGGGAACGAAAAACTGTTTTTT. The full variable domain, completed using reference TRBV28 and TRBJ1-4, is DVKVTQSSRYLVKRTGEKVFLECVQDMDHENMFWYRQDPGLGLRLIYFSYDVKMKEKGDIPEGYSVSREKKERFSLILESASTNQTSMYLCASSSLEPGNEKLFFGSGTQLSVL.

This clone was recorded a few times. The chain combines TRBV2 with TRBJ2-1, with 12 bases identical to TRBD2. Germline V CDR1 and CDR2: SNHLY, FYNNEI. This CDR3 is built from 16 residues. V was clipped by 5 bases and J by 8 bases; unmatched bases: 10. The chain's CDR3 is CASSLARLAGGDEQFF. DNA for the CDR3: TGTGCCAGCAGTCTAGCGCGGCTAGCGGGGGGGGATGAGCAGTTCTTC.

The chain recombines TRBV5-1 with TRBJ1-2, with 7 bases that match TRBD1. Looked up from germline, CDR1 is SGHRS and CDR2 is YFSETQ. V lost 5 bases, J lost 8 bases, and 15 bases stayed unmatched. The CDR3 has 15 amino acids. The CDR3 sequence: CASRIGDSDWGGYTF. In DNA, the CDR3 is TGCGCCAGCAGGATAGGGGACAGCGACTGGGGGGGCTACACCTTC.

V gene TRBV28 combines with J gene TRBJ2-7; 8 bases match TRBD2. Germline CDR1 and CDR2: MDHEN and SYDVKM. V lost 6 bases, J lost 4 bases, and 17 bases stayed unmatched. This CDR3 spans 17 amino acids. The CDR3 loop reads CASSGRGAGLERYEQYF. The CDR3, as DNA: TGTGCCAGCAGCGGGAGGGGGGCGGGACTAGAAAGATACGAGCAGTACTTC.

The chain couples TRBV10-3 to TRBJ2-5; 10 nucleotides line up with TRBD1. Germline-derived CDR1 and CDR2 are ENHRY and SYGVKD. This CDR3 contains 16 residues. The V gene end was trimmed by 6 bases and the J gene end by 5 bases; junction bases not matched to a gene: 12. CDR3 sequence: CAISGPGTGAGETQYF. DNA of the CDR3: TGTGCCATCAGCGGACCGGGGACAGGGGCCGGGGAGACCCAGTACTTC.

The CDR3 loop reads CASIKFFGADTEAFF. The CDR3 nucleotides are TGTGCCAGCATTAAGTTTTTCGGCGCGGACACTGAAGCTTTCTTT. The chain couples TRBV2 to TRBJ1-1; D remains ambiguous. The V gene lost 7 bases and the J gene lost 3 bases, with 18 bases spanning the gap. The germline CDR1 and CDR2 sequences are SNHLY and FYNNEI. This CDR3 has 15 amino acids.

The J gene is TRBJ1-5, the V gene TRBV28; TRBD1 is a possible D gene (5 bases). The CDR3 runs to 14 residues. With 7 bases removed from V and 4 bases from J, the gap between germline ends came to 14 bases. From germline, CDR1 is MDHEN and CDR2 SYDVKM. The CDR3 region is CASTQGGGNQPQHF. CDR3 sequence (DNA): TGTGCCAGCACCCAGGGTGGAGGGAATCAGCCCCAGCATTTT.

The CDR3 here is CASSPPDRVGNTIYF. DNA for the CDR3: TGTGCCAGCTCACCACCCGACAGGGTTGGAAACACCATATATTTT. The chain has TRBV18 and TRBJ1-3; TRBD1 agrees at 7 bases. The V gene's germline CDR1 is KGHSH and CDR2 LQKENI. The CDR3 loop spans 15 amino acids. V trimming: 0 bases; J trimming: 3 bases; junction bases outside the gene matches: 2. Supplemented by reference TRBV18 and TRBJ1-3, the full variable domain reads NAGVMQNPRHLVRRRGQEARLRCSPMKGHSHVYWYRQLPEEGLKFMVYLQKENIIDESGMPKERFSAEFPKEGPSILRIQQVVRGDSAAYFCASSPPDRVGNTIYFGEGSWLTVV.

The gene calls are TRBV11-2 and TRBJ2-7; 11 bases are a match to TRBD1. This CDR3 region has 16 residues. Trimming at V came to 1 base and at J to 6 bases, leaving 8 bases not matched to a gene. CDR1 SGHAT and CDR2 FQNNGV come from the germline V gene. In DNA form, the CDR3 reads TGTGCCAGCAGCTTAGTTTCCGGACAGGGGGCCTTCGAGCAGTACTTC. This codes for CASSLVSGQGAFEQYF.

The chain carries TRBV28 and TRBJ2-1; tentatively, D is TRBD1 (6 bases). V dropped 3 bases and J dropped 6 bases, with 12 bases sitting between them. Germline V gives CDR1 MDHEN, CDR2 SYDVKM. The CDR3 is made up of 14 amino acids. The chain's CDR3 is CASSFNRDTNEQFF. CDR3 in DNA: TGTGCCAGCAGTTTCAACCGGGACACCAATGAGCAGTTCTTC.

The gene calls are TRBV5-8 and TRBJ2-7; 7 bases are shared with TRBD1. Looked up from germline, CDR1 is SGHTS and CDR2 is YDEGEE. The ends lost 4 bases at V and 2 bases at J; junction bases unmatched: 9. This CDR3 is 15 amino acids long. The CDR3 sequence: CASSPAGTATYEQYF. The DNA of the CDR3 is TGTGCCAGCAGCCCGGCCGGGACAGCGACCTACGAGCAGTACTTC.

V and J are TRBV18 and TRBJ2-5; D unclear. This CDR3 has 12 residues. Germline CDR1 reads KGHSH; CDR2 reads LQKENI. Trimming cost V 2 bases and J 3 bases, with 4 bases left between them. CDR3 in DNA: TGTGCCAGCTCACCAGCGGAAGAGACCCAGTACTTC. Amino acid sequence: CASSPAEETQYF.

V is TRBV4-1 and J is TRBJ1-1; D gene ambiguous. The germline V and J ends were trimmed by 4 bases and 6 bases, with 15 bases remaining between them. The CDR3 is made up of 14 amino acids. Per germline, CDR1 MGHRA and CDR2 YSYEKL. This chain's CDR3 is CASSPLLGGSEAFF. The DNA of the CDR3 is TGCGCCAGCAGCCCGTTATTAGGAGGATCTGAAGCTTTCTTT.